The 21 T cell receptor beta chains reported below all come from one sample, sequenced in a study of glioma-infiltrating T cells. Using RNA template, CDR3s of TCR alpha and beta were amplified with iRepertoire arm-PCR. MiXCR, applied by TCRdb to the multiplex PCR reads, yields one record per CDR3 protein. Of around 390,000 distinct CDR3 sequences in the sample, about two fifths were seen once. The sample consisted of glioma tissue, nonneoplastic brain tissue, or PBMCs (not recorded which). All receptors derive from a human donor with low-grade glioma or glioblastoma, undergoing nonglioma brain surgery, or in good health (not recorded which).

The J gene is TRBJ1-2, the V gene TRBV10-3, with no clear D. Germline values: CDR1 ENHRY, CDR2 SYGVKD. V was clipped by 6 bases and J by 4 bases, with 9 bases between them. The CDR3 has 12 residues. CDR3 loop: CAISADIYGYTF. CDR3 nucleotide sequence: TGTGCCATCAGCGCAGACATCTATGGCTACACCTTC.

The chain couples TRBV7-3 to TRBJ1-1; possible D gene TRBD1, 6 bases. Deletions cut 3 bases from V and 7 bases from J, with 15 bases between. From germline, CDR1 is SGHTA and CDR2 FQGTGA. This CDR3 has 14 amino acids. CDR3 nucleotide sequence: TGTGCCAGCAGCTTCACGGGGGCCGGCGGTGAAGCTTTCTTT. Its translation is CASSFTGAGGEAFF.

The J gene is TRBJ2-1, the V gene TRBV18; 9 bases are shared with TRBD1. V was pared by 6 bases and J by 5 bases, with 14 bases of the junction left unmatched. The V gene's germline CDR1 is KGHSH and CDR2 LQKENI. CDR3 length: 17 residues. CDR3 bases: TGTGCCAGCTCCAGGGACAGGGTCCGAGACCTGAACAATGAGCAGTTCTTC. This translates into CASSRDRVRDLNNEQFF.

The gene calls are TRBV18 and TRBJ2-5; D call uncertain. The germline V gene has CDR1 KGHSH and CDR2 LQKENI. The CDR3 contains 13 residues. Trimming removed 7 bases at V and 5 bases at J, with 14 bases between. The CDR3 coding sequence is TGTGCCAGCTTACGCGGCTTTAAGGAGACCCAGTACTTC. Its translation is CASLRGFKETQYF.

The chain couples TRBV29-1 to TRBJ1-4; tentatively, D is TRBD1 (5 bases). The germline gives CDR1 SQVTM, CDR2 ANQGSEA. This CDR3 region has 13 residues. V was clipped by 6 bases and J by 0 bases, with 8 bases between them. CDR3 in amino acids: CSVRTTTNEKLFF. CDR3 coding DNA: TGCAGCGTCCGGACAACAACTAATGAAAAACTGTTTTTT.

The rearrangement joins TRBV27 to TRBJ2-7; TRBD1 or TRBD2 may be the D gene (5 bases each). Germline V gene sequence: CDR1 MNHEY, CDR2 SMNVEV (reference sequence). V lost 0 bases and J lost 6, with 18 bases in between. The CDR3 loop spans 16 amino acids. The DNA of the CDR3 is TGTGCCAGCAGTTTATCATTCGGGGCGCGGGCGCCCGAGCAGTACTTC. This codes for CASSLSFGARAPEQYF.

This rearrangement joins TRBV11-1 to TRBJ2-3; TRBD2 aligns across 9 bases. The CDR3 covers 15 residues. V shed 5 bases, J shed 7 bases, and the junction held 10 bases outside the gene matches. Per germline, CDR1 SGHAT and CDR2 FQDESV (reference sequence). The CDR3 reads CASSQGLAGTHTQYF. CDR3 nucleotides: TGTGCCAGCAGCCAGGGCCTAGCGGGAACACATACGCAGTATTTT.

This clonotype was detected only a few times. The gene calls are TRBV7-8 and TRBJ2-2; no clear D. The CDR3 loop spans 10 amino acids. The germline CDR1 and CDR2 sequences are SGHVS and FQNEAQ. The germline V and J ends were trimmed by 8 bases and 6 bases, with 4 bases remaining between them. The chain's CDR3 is CASLAGELFF. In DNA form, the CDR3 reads TGTGCCAGCTTGGCCGGGGAGCTGTTTTTT.

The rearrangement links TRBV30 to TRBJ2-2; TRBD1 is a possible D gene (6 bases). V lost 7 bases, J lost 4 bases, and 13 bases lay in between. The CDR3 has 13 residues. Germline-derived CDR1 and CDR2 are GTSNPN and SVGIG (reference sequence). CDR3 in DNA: TGTGCCTACCCCAGGGGAATCACCGGGGAGCTGTTTTTT. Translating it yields CAYPRGITGELFF. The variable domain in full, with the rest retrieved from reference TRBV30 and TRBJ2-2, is SQTIHQWPATLVQPVGSPLSLECTVEGTSNPNLYWYRQAAGRGLQLLFYSVGIGQISSEVPQNLSASRPQDRQFILSSKKLLLSDSGFYLCAYPRGITGELFFGEGSRLTVL.

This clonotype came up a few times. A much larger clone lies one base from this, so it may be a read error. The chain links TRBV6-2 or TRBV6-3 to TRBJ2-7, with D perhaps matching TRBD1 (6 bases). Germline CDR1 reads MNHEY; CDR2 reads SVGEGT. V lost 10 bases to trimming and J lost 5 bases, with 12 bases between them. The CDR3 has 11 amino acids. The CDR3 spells CANRDWDEQYF. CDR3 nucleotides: TGTGCCAACAGGGATTGGGACGAGCAGTACTTC.

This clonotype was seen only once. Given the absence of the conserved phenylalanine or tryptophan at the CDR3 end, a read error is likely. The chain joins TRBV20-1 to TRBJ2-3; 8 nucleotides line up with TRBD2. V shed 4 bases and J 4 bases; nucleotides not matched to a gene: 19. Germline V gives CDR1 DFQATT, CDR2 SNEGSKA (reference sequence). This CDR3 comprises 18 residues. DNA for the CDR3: TGCAGTGCTATTGTTTTGACGACGGAGACTAGCGTACCAGATACGCAGTATTTA. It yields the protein CSAIVLTTETSVPDTQYL.

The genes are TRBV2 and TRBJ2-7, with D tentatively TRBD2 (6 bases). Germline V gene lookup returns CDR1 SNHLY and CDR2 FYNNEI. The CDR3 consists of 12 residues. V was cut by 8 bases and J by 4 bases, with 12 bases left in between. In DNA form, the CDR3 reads TGTGCCAGCCGGGGGTTGGTGTACGAGCAGTACTTC. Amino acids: CASRGLVYEQYF.

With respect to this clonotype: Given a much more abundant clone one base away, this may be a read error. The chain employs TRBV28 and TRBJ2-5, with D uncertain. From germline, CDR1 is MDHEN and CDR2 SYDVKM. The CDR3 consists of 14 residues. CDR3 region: CASSLDNSYNEQSF. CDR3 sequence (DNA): TGTGCCAGCAGTTTGGATAACTCCTACAATGAGCAGTCCTTC. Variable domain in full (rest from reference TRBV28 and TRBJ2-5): DVKVTQSSRYLVKRTGEKVFLECVQDMDHENMFWYRQDPGLGLRLIYFSYDVKMKEKGDIPEGYSVSREKKERFSLILESASTNQTSMYLCASSLDNSYNEQSFGPGTRLLVL.

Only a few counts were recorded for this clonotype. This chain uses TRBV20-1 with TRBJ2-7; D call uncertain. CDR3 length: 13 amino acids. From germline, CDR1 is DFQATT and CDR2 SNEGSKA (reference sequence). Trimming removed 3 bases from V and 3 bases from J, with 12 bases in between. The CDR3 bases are TGCAGTGCTAGGGGCAGCTTTGGCTACGAGCAGTACTTC. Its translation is CSARGSFGYEQYF.

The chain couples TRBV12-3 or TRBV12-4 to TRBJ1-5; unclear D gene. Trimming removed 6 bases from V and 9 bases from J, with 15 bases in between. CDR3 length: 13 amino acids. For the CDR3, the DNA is TGTGCCAGCAGCTCGGCCGCCGGGCCGCCCCAGCATTTT. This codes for CASSSAAGPPQHF.

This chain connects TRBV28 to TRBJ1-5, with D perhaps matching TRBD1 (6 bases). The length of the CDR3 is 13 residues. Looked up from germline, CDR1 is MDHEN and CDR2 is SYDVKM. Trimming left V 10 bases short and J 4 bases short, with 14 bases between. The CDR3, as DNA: TGTGCCAACAGACGGGACACAAATCAGCCCCAGCATTTT. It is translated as CANRRDTNQPQHF.

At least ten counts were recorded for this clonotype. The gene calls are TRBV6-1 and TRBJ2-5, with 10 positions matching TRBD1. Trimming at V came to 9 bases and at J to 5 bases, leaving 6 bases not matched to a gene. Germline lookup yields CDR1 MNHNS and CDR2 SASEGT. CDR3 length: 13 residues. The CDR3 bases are TGTGCCAGTCGGGACAGGGGTAGGGAGACCCAGTACTTC. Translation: CASRDRGRETQYF.

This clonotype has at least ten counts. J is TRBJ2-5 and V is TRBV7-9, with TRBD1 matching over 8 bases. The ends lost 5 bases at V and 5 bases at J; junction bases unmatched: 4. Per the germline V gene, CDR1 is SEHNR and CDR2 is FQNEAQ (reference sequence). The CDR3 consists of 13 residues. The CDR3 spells CASSTTGEETQYF. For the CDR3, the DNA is TGTGCCAGCAGCACGACAGGGGAGGAGACCCAGTACTTC.

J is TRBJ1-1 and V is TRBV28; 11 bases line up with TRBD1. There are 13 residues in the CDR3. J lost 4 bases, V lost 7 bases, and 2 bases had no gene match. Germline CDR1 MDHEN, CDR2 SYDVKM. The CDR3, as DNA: TGTGCCAGCATTGGGACAGGGGGCACTGAAGCTTTCTTT. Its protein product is CASIGTGGTEAFF.

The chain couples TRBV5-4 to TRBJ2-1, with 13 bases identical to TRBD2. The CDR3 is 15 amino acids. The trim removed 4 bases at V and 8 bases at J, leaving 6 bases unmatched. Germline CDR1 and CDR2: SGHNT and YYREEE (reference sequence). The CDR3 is CASSKLAGGADEQFF. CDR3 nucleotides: TGTGCCAGCAGCAAACTAGCGGGAGGGGCAGATGAGCAGTTCTTC. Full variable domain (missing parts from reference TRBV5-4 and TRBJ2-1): ETGVTQSPTHLIKTRGQQVTLRCSSQSGHNTVSWYQQALGQGPQFIFQYYREEENGRGNFPPRFSGLQFPNYSSELNVNALELDDSALYLCASSKLAGGADEQFFGPGTRLTVL.

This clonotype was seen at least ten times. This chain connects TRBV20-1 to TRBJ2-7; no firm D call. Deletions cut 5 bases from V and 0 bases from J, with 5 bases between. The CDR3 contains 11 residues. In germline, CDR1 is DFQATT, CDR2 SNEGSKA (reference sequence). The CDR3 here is CSAYSSYEQYF. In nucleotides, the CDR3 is TGCAGTGCTTACAGCTCCTACGAGCAGTACTTC.